The source of this TCR beta chain is a study of cytomegalovirus exposure and HLA in healthy donors. Study-wide results and limits: Among TCR sequences, most were rare, though some public TCRs appeared in many donors.

In the case of this clone: What it recognizes is unknown. An end of the junction differs from the germline gene, which may be a read error. This CDR3 is also generated by other DNA sequences in the sample.

The PCR contained 60 Vbeta and 13 Jbeta primers. Authors' data handling: Approximately 11 million shared chains were among the 60 million to 80 million unique TCR beta chains that a later analysis counted. TCRdb keeps only in-frame clones here, not all; method: immunoSEQ multiplex PCR. Clonal size and the V and J genes are those of that table, whereas D and trimming came from the DNA. The sample holds about 180,000 clones, less than 80% seen once. All donors participated as healthy donors of bone marrow. The length of the CDR3 is 15 residues. Germline values: CDR1 LNHNV, CDR2 YYDKDF (reference sequence).

The J gene is TRBJ1-2, the V gene TRBV15; 10 bases fit TRBD1. The receptor was isolated from a man aged 18 to 29 in good health and CMV-seronegative. The material sequenced was PBMCs. The CDR3 loop is CATSREGDRGFGYTF. CDR3 nucleotides: TGCGCCACCAGCAGGGAAGGGGACAGGGGTTTTGGCTACACCTTC.